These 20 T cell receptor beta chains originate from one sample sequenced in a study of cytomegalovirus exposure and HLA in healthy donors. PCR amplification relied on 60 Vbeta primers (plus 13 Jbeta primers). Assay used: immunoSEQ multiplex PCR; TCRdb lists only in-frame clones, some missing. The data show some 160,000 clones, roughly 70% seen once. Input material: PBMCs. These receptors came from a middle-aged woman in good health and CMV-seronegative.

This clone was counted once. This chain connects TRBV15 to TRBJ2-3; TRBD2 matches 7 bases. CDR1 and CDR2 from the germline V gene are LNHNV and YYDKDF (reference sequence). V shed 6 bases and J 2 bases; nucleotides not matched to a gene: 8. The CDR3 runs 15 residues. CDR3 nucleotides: TGTGCCACCAGAAAAACGACTAGCCCCACAGATACGCAGTATTTT. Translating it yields CATRKTTSPTDTQYF.

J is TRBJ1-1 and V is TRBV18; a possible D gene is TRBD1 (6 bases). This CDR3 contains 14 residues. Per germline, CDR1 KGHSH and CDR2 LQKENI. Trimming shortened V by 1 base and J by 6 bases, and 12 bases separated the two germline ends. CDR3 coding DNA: TGTGCCAGCTCACCACAGGACAGACACGCTGAAGCTTTCTTT. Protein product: CASSPQDRHAEAFF.

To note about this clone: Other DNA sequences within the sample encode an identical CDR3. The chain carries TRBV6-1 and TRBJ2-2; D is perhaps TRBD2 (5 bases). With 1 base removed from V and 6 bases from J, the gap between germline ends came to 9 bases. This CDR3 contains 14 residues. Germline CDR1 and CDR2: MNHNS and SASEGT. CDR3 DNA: TGTGCCAGCAGTGAAGAAAGAGGGTCCGGGGAGCTGTTTTTT. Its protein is CASSEERGSGELFF.

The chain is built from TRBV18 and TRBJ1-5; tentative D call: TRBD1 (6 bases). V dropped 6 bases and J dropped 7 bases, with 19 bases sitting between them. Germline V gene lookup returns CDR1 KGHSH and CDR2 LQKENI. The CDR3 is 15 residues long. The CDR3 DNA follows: TGTGCCAGCTCGGGAGGGCAGGGGCGTGGGCAGCCCCAGCATTTT. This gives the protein CASSGGQGRGQPQHF.

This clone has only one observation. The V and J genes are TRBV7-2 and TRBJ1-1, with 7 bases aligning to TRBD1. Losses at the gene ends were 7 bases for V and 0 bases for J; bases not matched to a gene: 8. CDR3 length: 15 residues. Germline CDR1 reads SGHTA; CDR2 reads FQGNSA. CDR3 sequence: CASKKGQIMNTEAFF. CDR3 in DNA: TGTGCCAGCAAGAAGGGACAGATCATGAACACTGAAGCTTTCTTT.

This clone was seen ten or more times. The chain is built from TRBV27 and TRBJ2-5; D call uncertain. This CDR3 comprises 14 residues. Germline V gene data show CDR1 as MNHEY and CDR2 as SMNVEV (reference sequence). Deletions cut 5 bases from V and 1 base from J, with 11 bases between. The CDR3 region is CASSDQLTQETQYF. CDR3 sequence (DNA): TGTGCCAGCAGTGATCAACTAACCCAAGAGACCCAGTACTTC.

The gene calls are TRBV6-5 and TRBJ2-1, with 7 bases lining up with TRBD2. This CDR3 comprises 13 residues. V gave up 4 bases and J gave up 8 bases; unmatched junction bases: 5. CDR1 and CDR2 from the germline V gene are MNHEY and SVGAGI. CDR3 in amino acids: CASSFGTSDEQFF. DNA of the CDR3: TGTGCCAGCAGTTTCGGCACTAGCGATGAGCAGTTCTTC.

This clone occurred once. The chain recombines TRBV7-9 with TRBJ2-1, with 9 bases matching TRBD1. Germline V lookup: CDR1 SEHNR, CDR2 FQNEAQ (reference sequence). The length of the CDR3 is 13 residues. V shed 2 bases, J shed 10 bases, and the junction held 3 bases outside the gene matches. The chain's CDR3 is CASSLNRGPEQFF. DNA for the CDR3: TGTGCCAGCAGCTTAAACAGGGGGCCCGAGCAGTTCTTC.

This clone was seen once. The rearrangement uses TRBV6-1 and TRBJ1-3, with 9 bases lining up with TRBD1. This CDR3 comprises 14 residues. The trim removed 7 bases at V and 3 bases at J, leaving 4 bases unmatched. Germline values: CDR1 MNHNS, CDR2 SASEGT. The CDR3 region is CASTETGGGNTIYF. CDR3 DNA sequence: TGTGCCAGCACTGAGACAGGGGGTGGAAACACCATATATTTT.

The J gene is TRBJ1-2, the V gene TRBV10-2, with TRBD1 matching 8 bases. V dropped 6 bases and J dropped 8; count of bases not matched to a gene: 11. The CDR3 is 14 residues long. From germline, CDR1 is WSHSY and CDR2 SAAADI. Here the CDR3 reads CASRDRASPGGYTF. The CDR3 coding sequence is TGCGCCAGCAGGGACAGGGCCTCTCCAGGGGGCTACACCTTC.

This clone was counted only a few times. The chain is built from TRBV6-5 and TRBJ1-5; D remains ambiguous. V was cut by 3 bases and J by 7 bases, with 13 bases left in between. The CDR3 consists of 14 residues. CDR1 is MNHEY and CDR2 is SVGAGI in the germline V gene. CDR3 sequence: CASSYDGGQQPQHF. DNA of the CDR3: TGTGCCAGCAGTTATGACGGTGGGCAACAGCCCCAGCATTTT.

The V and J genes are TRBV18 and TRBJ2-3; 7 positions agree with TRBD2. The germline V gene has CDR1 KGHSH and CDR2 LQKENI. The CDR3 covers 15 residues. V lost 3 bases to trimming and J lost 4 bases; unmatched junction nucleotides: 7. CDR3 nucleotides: TGTGCCAGCTCACCCCCGACTAGCAGCCCAGATACGCAGTATTTT. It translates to CASSPPTSSPDTQYF.

CDR3 sequence reads: CASSLGDSQETQYF. In DNA form, the CDR3 reads TGTGCCAGCAGCTTGGGTGACAGCCAAGAGACCCAGTACTTC. The genes are TRBV5-6 and TRBJ2-5, with D possibly TRBD1 on 5 matching bases. This CDR3 is built from 14 residues. Germline values: CDR1 SGHDT, CDR2 YYEEEE. V gave up 0 bases and J gave up 1 base, with 7 bases separating them. Combining the CDR3 with reference TRBV5-6 and TRBJ2-5 gives the whole variable domain DAGVTQSPTHLIKTRGQQVTLRCSPKSGHDTVSWYQQALGQGPQFIFQYYEEEERQRGNFPDRFSGHQFPNYSSELNVNALLLGDSALYLCASSLGDSQETQYFGPGTRLLVL.

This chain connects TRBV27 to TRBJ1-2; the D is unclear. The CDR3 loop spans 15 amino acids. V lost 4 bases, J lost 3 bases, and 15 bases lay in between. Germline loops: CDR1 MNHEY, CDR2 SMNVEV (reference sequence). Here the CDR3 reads CASSSLRGGDYGYTF. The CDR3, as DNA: TGTGCCAGCAGTTCTCTCCGGGGTGGCGACTATGGCTACACCTTC.

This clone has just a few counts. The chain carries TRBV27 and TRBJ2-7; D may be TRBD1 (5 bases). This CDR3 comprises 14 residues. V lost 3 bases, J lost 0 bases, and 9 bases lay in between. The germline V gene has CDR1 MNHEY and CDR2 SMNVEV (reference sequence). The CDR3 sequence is CASSFQGSSYEQYF. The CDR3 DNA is TGTGCCAGCAGTTTCCAGGGTAGCTCCTACGAGCAGTACTTC.

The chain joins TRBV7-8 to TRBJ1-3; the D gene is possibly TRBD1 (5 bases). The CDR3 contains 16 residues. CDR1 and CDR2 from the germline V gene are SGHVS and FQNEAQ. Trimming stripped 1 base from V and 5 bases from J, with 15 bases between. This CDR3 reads CASSLEERRARNTIYF. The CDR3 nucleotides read TGTGCCAGCAGCTTAGAGGAGCGCAGGGCAAGAAACACCATATATTTT.

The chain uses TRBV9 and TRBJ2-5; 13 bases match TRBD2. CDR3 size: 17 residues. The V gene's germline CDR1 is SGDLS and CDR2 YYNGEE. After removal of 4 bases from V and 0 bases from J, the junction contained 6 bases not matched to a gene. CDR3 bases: TGTGCCAGCAGCCATCACGGACTAGCGGGGGACCAAGAGACCCAGTACTTC. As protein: CASSHHGLAGDQETQYF.

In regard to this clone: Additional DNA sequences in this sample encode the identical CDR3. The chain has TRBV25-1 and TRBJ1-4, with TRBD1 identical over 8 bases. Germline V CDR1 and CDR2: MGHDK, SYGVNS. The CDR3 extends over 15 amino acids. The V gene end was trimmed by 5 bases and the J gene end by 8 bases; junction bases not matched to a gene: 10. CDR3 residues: CASSKGQGGNEKLFF. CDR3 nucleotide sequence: TGTGCCAGCAGTAAAGGACAGGGAGGAAACGAAAAACTGTTTTTT.

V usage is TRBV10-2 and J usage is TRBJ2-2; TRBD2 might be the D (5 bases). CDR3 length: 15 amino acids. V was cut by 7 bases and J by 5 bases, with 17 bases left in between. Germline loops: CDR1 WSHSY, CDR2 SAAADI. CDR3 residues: CASIPTNILTGELFF. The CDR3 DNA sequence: TGCGCCAGCATCCCGACTAACATCTTGACCGGGGAGCTGTTTTTT.

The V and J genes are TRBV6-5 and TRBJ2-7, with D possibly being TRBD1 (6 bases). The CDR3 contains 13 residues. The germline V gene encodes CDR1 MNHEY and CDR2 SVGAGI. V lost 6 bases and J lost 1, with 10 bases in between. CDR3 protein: CASSSTGSYEQYF. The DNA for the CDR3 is TGTGCCAGCAGCTCTACAGGGTCCTACGAGCAGTACTTC.